These 22 T cell receptor beta chains were all obtained from the same sample, sequenced in a study of cytomegalovirus exposure and HLA in healthy donors. Only in-frame clones appear in the TCRdb table, and some are missing; sequencing was by immunoSEQ multiplex PCR. The table includes approximately 160,000 clones, 80% to 85% detected once. Input material: PBMCs. Receptors were obtained from a man in his thirties or forties in good health and CMV-seropositive.

The rearrangement links TRBV19 to TRBJ2-3; 7 bases are a match to TRBD1. There are 14 residues in the CDR3. Germline V gives CDR1 LNHDA, CDR2 SQIVND (reference sequence). Germline trimming cut 8 bases from V and 0 bases from J; bases unmatched to any gene: 5. This chain's CDR3 is CASRDSSSTDTQYF. CDR3 DNA: TGTGCCAGTCGGGACAGTTCTAGCACAGATACGCAGTATTTT.

This chain joins TRBV25-1 and TRBJ2-3; perhaps TRBD2 as D (7 bases). This CDR3 contains 14 residues. From germline, CDR1 is MGHDK and CDR2 SYGVNS. Trimming pared 11 bases from V and 4 bases from J, leaving 19 bases between. The CDR3, as DNA: TGTGCCTCACAATCGGGGGCGGGAGCAGATACGCAGTATTTT. Encoded protein: CASQSGAGADTQYF.

The gene calls are TRBV27 and TRBJ2-1; 13 bases line up with TRBD2. J lost 6 bases, V lost 5 bases, and 4 bases had no gene match. The CDR3 runs 15 residues. In germline, CDR1 is MNHEY, CDR2 SMNVEV (reference sequence). In nucleotides, the CDR3 is TGTGCCAGCAGTAACGGACTAGCGGGGGTCAATGAGCAGTTCTTC. Encoded protein: CASSNGLAGVNEQFF.

J is TRBJ2-7 and V is TRBV6-4, with 7 bases identical to TRBD1. CDR3 length equals 15 residues. V trimming: 4 bases; J trimming: 5 bases; junction bases outside the gene matches: 11. CDR1 and CDR2 (germline): MRHNA, SNTAGT. Here the CDR3 DNA reads TGTGCCAGCAGTGGCGTAGGGGGCACTACGGACGAGCAGTACTTC. Encoded protein: CASSGVGGTTDEQYF.

The V gene is TRBV19, the J gene TRBJ2-2; 11 nucleotides line up with TRBD1. Germline lookup yields CDR1 LNHDA and CDR2 SQIVND (reference sequence). Unmatched junction bases numbered 6, after V lost 6 bases and J lost 3 bases. This CDR3 has 16 amino acids. CDR3 coding DNA: TGTGCCAGTAGCCTCGGACAGGGGGCGGACACCGGGGAGCTGTTTTTT. Amino acids: CASSLGQGADTGELFF. Looking up the rest from reference TRBV19 and TRBJ2-2 gives the full variable domain: DGGITQSPKYLFRKEGQNVTLSCEQNLNHDAMYWYRQDPGQGLRLIYYSQIVNDFQKGDIAEGYSVSREKKESFPLTVTSAQKNPTAFYLCASSLGQGADTGELFFGEGSRLTVL.

This clone was detected only once. The chain has TRBV28 and TRBJ2-1; TRBD2 agrees at 10 bases. The length of the CDR3 is 15 residues. Losses at the gene ends were 6 bases for V and 5 bases for J; bases not matched to a gene: 7. The germline CDR1 and CDR2 sequences are MDHEN and SYDVKM. The CDR3 DNA reads TGTGCCAGCAGCCATTCCCTAGCGGGAGACAATGAGCAGTTCTTC. Translated, it gives CASSHSLAGDNEQFF.

This chain joins TRBV6-6 and TRBJ1-2, with D unresolved. The CDR3 runs to 12 residues. V was clipped by 6 bases and J by 8 bases, with 13 bases between them. The germline gives CDR1 MNHNY, CDR2 SVGAGI (reference sequence). This CDR3 is CASSGSAKGYTF. The CDR3 nucleotides are TGTGCCAGCAGCGGGTCGGCCAAAGGCTACACCTTC.

This rearrangement joins TRBV30 to TRBJ2-3; TRBD1 is a possible D gene (6 bases). Between the trimmed V and J ends, which lost 4 bases and 6 bases, there was a span of 14 bases. The CDR3 has 13 amino acids. Germline V gives CDR1 GTSNPN, CDR2 SVGIG (reference sequence). This chain's CDR3 is CAWNVAQGDTQYF. The CDR3 nucleotides read TGTGCCTGGAATGTGGCCCAGGGGGATACGCAGTATTTT.

J is TRBJ1-2 and V is TRBV11-2; a possible D gene is TRBD1 (6 bases). The CDR3 loop spans 16 amino acids. V gave up 5 bases and J gave up 8 bases, with 24 bases separating them. Germline-derived CDR1 and CDR2 are SGHAT and FQNNGV. The CDR3 DNA sequence: TGTGCCAGCAGCCCCATTCAACAGGACAGCCGGCAGGGCTACACCTTC. Protein sequence: CASSPIQQDSRQGYTF.

The chain recombines TRBV28 with TRBJ1-4; 8 bases map to TRBD1. CDR1 is MDHEN, CDR2 SYDVKM, per germline. The CDR3 length is 13 residues. Trimming took 6 bases from V and 6 from J; bases not matched to a gene: 3. CDR3: CASRGTGYEKLFF. DNA of the CDR3: TGTGCCAGCAGGGGGACAGGCTATGAAAAACTGTTTTTT.

Written as DNA, the CDR3 is TGTGCCAGCTCACCTAGGGGACAGGGAAGATCGAGGAACACTGAAGCTTTCTTT. Its protein is CASSPRGQGRSRNTEAFF. The chain links TRBV18 to TRBJ1-1, with 9 bases that match TRBD1. Germline CDR1 reads KGHSH; CDR2 reads LQKENI. The trim removed 3 bases at V and 1 base at J, leaving 12 bases unmatched. The CDR3 contains 18 residues.

J is TRBJ1-4 and V is TRBV27, with TRBD1 identical over 8 bases. V was clipped by 6 bases and J by 3 bases; unmatched bases: 18. From germline, CDR1 is MNHEY and CDR2 SMNVEV (reference sequence). This CDR3 region has 19 residues. The CDR3 spells CASRSQTGAYFEANEKLFF. CDR3 sequence (DNA): TGTGCCAGCAGGTCTCAGACAGGGGCGTACTTTGAGGCTAATGAAAAACTGTTTTTT.

Comments on this clone: The junction differs from germline at one of its ends, possibly a read error. The chain is built from TRBV10-3 and TRBJ2-5; TRBD1 aligns across 8 bases. The length of the CDR3 is 15 residues. CDR1 is ENHRY and CDR2 is SYGVKD in the germline V gene. In DNA form, the CDR3 reads TGTGCCATAAGTGAGTCGAACAGGGGGCAAGAGACCCAGTACTTC. Translation: CAISESNRGQETQYF.

This chain joins TRBV28 and TRBJ1-3; possibly TRBD1 for D (5 bases). V was clipped by 6 bases and J by 4 bases, with 16 bases between them. The CDR3 sequence is 15 residues long. CDR1 is MDHEN and CDR2 is SYDVKM in the germline V gene. CDR3 sequence: CASSIGPGFGNTIYF. CDR3 coding DNA: TGTGCCAGCAGCATAGGGCCAGGGTTCGGAAACACCATATATTTT.

The chain combines TRBV19 with TRBJ2-5; 12 bases are a match to TRBD2. V shed 3 bases and J 4 bases; nucleotides not matched to a gene: 3. Per germline, CDR1 LNHDA and CDR2 SQIVND (reference sequence). The CDR3 has 15 amino acids. CDR3 DNA: TGTGCCAGTAGTATCACTAGCGGGGGGCGAGAGACCCAGTACTTC. Encoded protein: CASSITSGGRETQYF.

The chain couples TRBV27 to TRBJ2-1; 14 nucleotides align to TRBD2. The V gene's germline CDR1 is MNHEY and CDR2 SMNVEV (reference sequence). V was clipped by 5 bases and J by 8 bases; unmatched bases: 2. CDR3 length equals 14 residues. This CDR3 reads CASSGLAGGDEQFF. In DNA, the CDR3 is TGTGCCAGCAGTGGACTAGCGGGAGGCGATGAGCAGTTCTTC.

The V call is TRBV4-3, the J call TRBJ2-6, with no clear D. This CDR3 comprises 18 residues. In germline, CDR1 is LGHNA, CDR2 YSLEER. V shed 0 bases and J shed 1 base, with 13 bases lying between them. The DNA for the CDR3 is TGCGCCAGCAGCCAAGAAGTCTTAGGAGTATCTGGGGCCAACGTCCTGACTTTC. It specifies CASSQEVLGVSGANVLTF.

This clone was recorded only once. The rearrangement links TRBV6-9 to TRBJ1-2; D uncertain. CDR1 and CDR2 from the germline V gene are MNHGY and SVAAGI. V was pared by 11 bases and J by 3 bases, with 16 bases between. The CDR3 length is 13 residues. CDR3 coding DNA: TGTGCCGATTCCCCTCCAGTGGACTATGGCTACACCTTC. It yields the protein CADSPPVDYGYTF.

This chain uses TRBV28 with TRBJ2-6, with TRBD1 matching 7 bases. Germline CDR1 MDHEN, CDR2 SYDVKM. The CDR3 covers 17 residues. V shed 4 bases, J shed 0 bases, and the junction held 6 bases outside the gene matches. This chain's CDR3 is CASSSGQFSSGANVLTF. The CDR3 coding sequence is TGTGCCAGCAGTTCGGGACAGTTTAGCTCTGGGGCCAACGTCCTGACTTTC.

The chain couples TRBV18 to TRBJ2-7, with D perhaps matching TRBD1 (5 bases). The CDR3 has 12 residues. In germline, CDR1 is KGHSH, CDR2 LQKENI. V dropped 3 bases and J dropped 3 bases, with 6 bases sitting between them. CDR3 region: CASSPGHYEQYF. Written as DNA, the CDR3 is TGTGCCAGCTCACCCGGACACTACGAGCAGTACTTC.

The table lists this clone with a few counts. This chain connects TRBV6-4 to TRBJ1-2, with 7 bases that match TRBD1. The CDR3 consists of 16 residues. Per germline, CDR1 MRHNA and CDR2 SNTAGT. After removal of 4 bases from V and 4 bases from J, the junction contained 12 bases not matched to a gene. In DNA, the CDR3 is TGTGCCAGCAGTGGGCTGCGGCAGGGGGATCTCTATGGCTACACCTTC. Translation: CASSGLRQGDLYGYTF.

The rearrangement links TRBV19 to TRBJ1-1; D unclear. CDR1 and CDR2 from the germline V gene are LNHDA and SQIVND (reference sequence). CDR3 length: 12 residues. Trimming stripped 1 base from V and 8 bases from J, with 8 bases between. For the CDR3, the DNA is TGTGCCAGTAGTATAGGTCAGCGCGAAGCTTTCTTT. Its protein product is CASSIGQREAFF.